The 20 T cell receptor beta chains reported below all come from one sample, sequenced in a study of T cell responses to AZD1222 COVID-19 vaccine (dated by TCRdb to the early 2020s). The time point label on this specimen signifies: about 28 days (+/-7) after the second vaccine dose. Libraries were prepared through the immunoSEQ multiplex PCR assay. TCRdb re-hosts the immuneACCESS table, in-frame sequences only. Its copies lack some clones; in the studies checked, an unresolved V gene accounts for under half of them, and the cause for the rest is not known. The sample includes about 140,000 clones, with 80% to 95% observed a single time. Roughly 4% of the sample is held by the ten biggest clonotypes. The material was peripheral blood, obtained 28 days after the second AZD1222 dose. The receptor source for this set is an adult who received the AZD1222 COVID-19 vaccine.

V usage is TRBV28 and J usage is TRBJ1-1; tentative D call: TRBD1 (6 bases). The CDR3 has 17 amino acids. Trimming took 4 bases from V and 2 from J, leaving 20 bases between them. The germline V gene encodes CDR1 MDHEN and CDR2 SYDVKM. The CDR3, as DNA: TGTGCCAGCAGTTCATATCCTCTTCAGGGGAGAAACACTGAAGCTTTCTTT. This gives the protein CASSSYPLQGRNTEAFF.

The gene calls are TRBV29-1 and TRBJ2-1; 10 positions match TRBD2. V dropped 5 bases and J dropped 7; count of bases not matched to a gene: 8. CDR3 length equals 14 residues. Per the germline V gene, CDR1 is SQVTM and CDR2 is ANQGSEA. CDR3 sequence: CSVYKREGGNEQFF. CDR3 nucleotides: TGCAGCGTTTACAAGCGGGAGGGAGGGAATGAGCAGTTCTTC.

The chain is built from TRBV2 and TRBJ2-3; D is ambiguous. The CDR3 consists of 11 residues. Looked up from germline, CDR1 is SNHLY and CDR2 is FYNNEI. Trimming shortened V by 9 bases and J by 3 bases, and 7 bases separated the two germline ends. CDR3 bases: TGTGCCAGGGTGTCAACAGATACGCAGTATTTT. Protein product: CARVSTDTQYF.

This clone appeared once. V and J are TRBV7-2 and TRBJ2-3; maybe TRBD1 (7 bases). Trimming stripped 5 bases from V and 3 bases from J, with 12 bases between. Germline assignment: CDR1 SGHTA and CDR2 FQGNSA. This CDR3 comprises 14 residues. The CDR3 spells CASSPGGPTDTQYF. The CDR3 nucleotides read TGTGCCAGCAGCCCAGGGGGGCCGACAGATACGCAGTATTTT.

Here the CDR3 reads CASKKGTVGYEQYF. The DNA of the CDR3 is TGTGCCAGCAAAAAAGGGACAGTAGGCTACGAGCAGTACTTC. The rearrangement links TRBV6-5 to TRBJ2-7, with TRBD1 matching 7 bases. Germline V CDR1 and CDR2: MNHEY, SVGAGI. J lost 3 bases, V lost 7 bases, and 9 bases had no gene match. The CDR3 has 14 residues.

The V call is TRBV7-2, the J call TRBJ1-4; TRBD1 might be the D (6 bases). The V end was cut by 2 bases, the J end by 8 bases, with 18 bases between. The CDR3 runs to 16 residues. Germline V CDR1 and CDR2: SGHTA, FQGNSA. CDR3 amino acids: CASSLKPGQGNEKLFF. CDR3 nucleotide sequence: TGTGCCAGCAGCTTAAAACCTGGGCAGGGGAACGAAAAACTGTTTTTT.

The gene calls are TRBV7-2 and TRBJ1-3; D is perhaps TRBD1 (5 bases). The CDR3 sequence is 16 residues long. Trimming pared 1 base from V and 8 bases from J, leaving 18 bases between. The germline CDR1 and CDR2 sequences are SGHTA and FQGNSA. CDR3 amino acids: CASSLGRIALGDTIYF. The CDR3 DNA follows: TGTGCCAGCAGCTTAGGAAGGATCGCCCTGGGGGACACCATATATTTT. The full variable domain, in which reference TRBV7-2 and TRBJ1-3 provide the parts outside the CDR3, is GAGVSQSPSNKVTEKGKDVELRCDPISGHTALYWYRQSLGQGLEFLIYFQGNSAPDKSGLPSDRFSAERTGGSVSTLTIQRTQQEDSAVYLCASSLGRIALGDTIYFGEGSWLTVV.

The chain employs TRBV5-1 and TRBJ1-1; weak D call: TRBD1 (6 bases). Between the trimmed V and J ends, which lost 1 base and 8 bases, there was a span of 18 bases. The CDR3 sequence is 15 residues long. Germline lookup yields CDR1 SGHRS and CDR2 YFSETQ. The CDR3 coding sequence is TGCGCCAGCAGCTTGATCGGGGTCGAAACAGGGGAAGCTTTCTTT. Protein product: CASSLIGVETGEAFF.

V is TRBV7-9 and J is TRBJ2-3, with 12 bases lining up with TRBD2. CDR3 length equals 19 residues. Germline assignment: CDR1 SEHNR and CDR2 FQNEAQ (reference sequence). Trimming took 5 bases from V and 2 from J; bases not matched to a gene: 14. This chain's CDR3 is CASSRLGTSGQEATDTQYF. The CDR3 nucleotides are TGTGCCAGCAGCCGCCTAGGGACTAGCGGGCAGGAAGCCACAGATACGCAGTATTTT.

This chain joins TRBV20-1 and TRBJ1-1; no reliable D call. The CDR3 sequence is 10 residues long. Trimming took 5 bases from V and 7 from J, leaving 8 bases between them. The germline gives CDR1 DFQATT, CDR2 SNEGSKA (reference sequence). In DNA form, the CDR3 reads TGCAGTGCTCATAGGGTTGAAGCTTTCTTT. Translation: CSAHRVEAFF.

The sample holds one count of this clone. This chain connects TRBV20-1 to TRBJ1-4, with a weak D call TRBD1 (5 bases). Between the trimmed V and J ends, which lost 3 bases and 4 bases, there was a span of 12 bases. CDR3 size: 14 residues. Germline CDR1 reads DFQATT; CDR2 reads SNEGSKA (reference sequence). The CDR3 loop reads CSASRPGDNEKLFF. The CDR3 nucleotides are TGCAGTGCTAGTAGGCCGGGGGATAATGAAAAACTGTTTTTT.

V is TRBV27 and J is TRBJ1-1, with D maybe TRBD1 (6 bases). Germline V gene sequence: CDR1 MNHEY, CDR2 SMNVEV (reference sequence). CDR3 length: 14 residues. Trimming cost V 5 bases and J 4 bases, with 14 bases left between them. Here the CDR3 DNA reads TGTGCCAGCAGTCCACAGGGTGGTGGCACTGAAGCTTTCTTT. Encoded protein: CASSPQGGGTEAFF.

The V and J genes are TRBV4-3 and TRBJ1-2; the D is unclear. This CDR3 spans 14 amino acids. Germline CDR1 and CDR2: LGHNA and YSLEER. V dropped 4 bases and J dropped 8 bases, with 17 bases sitting between them. The CDR3 here is CASSPTGRRRGYTF. The CDR3 nucleotides read TGCGCCAGCAGCCCGACGGGCAGACGGAGGGGCTACACCTTC.

This chain joins TRBV6-6 and TRBJ2-7, with D tentatively TRBD1 (6 bases). Germline loops: CDR1 MNHNY, CDR2 SVGAGI (reference sequence). With 5 bases removed from V and 0 bases from J, the gap between germline ends came to 11 bases. This CDR3 is built from 14 residues. The chain's CDR3 is CASSQTGSSYEQYF. In DNA form, the CDR3 reads TGTGCCAGCAGTCAAACAGGGAGCTCCTACGAGCAGTACTTC.

This clone was counted between two and nine times. The same CDR3 also results from other DNA sequences found in this sample. The rearrangement joins TRBV19 to TRBJ2-5; tentatively, D is TRBD1 or TRBD2 (5 bases each). Trimming cost V 3 bases and J 4 bases, with 12 bases left between them. The CDR3 has 14 residues. CDR1 is LNHDA and CDR2 is SQIVND in the germline V gene (reference sequence). CDR3 in amino acids: CASSIPGRGETQYF. Here the CDR3 DNA reads TGTGCCAGTAGTATTCCGGGACGGGGAGAGACCCAGTACTTC.

The chain uses TRBV7-2 and TRBJ2-3, with 11 bases fitting TRBD2. The CDR3 runs to 17 residues. V lost 5 bases and J lost 5; bases outside the gene matches: 12. Germline V gene sequence: CDR1 SGHTA, CDR2 FQGNSA. Written as DNA, the CDR3 is TGTGCCAGCAGCCAGCTGGCTAGCGGGAGGTTTCGAGATACGCAGTATTTT. Protein: CASSQLASGRFRDTQYF.

This clone occurred once. The rearrangement uses TRBV13 and TRBJ2-7; 14 bases agree with TRBD2. After removal of 5 bases from V and 2 bases from J, the junction contained 5 bases not matched to a gene. This CDR3 contains 16 residues. The germline CDR1 and CDR2 sequences are PRHDT and FYEKMQ (reference sequence). The CDR3 reads CASSPGTSGGTYEQYF. DNA for the CDR3: TGTGCCAGCAGCCCCGGGACTAGCGGGGGAACCTACGAGCAGTACTTC.

The sample holds one count of this clone. The rearrangement joins TRBV28 to TRBJ2-7; weak D call: TRBD2 (7 bases). Germline assignment: CDR1 MDHEN and CDR2 SYDVKM. V lost 8 bases, J lost 5 bases, and 19 bases lay in between. There are 14 residues in the CDR3. The CDR3 DNA is TGTGCCAGCCACCCCGAGGGGGGGGAGGACGAGCAGTACTTC. It is translated as CASHPEGGEDEQYF.

V is TRBV5-1 and J is TRBJ1-4; a possible D gene is TRBD1 (6 bases). Trimming stripped 0 bases from V and 1 base from J, with 16 bases between. The germline CDR1 and CDR2 sequences are SGHRS and YFSETQ. CDR3 length: 18 amino acids. The DNA of the CDR3 is TGCGCCAGCAGCTTGGGAATCGTAGGGGGAGTAACTAATGAAAAACTGTTTTTT. Amino acids: CASSLGIVGGVTNEKLFF.

The rearrangement uses TRBV10-3 and TRBJ1-6; no reliable D call. The CDR3 extends over 11 amino acids. Germline lookup yields CDR1 ENHRY and CDR2 SYGVKD. V gave up 10 bases and J gave up 10 bases, with 11 bases separating them. CDR3 sequence (DNA): TGTGCCAGCCCCCTTAGCTCACCCCTCCACTTT. It is translated as CASPLSSPLHF.